The 10 T cell receptor beta chains below were found in one sample sequenced in a study of T cell repertoires in cytomegalovirus infection. For these TCRs, the target antigens are not known. MiXCR was run by TCRdb on the reads, yielding one entry per CDR3 protein. Of about 83,000 distinct CDR3 sequences listed, about 44% are singletons. The source material was CD8+ T cells from cultured PBMCs, sampled from culture after CMV antigen stimulation. The receptors shown here come from a human donor in good health (CMV status not recorded). Some clones in this sample may be carry-over from other donors' samples.

J is TRBJ1-2 and V is TRBV5-4; D is possibly TRBD1 (6 bases). From germline, CDR1 is SGHNT and CDR2 YYREEE (reference sequence). The V and J ends lost 4 bases and 1 base respectively, with 11 bases between them. The CDR3 is 14 amino acids. The CDR3 nucleotides are TGTGCCAGCAGCACACGACAGGATAACTATGGCTACACCTTC. This sequence encodes CASSTRQDNYGYTF.

This chain links TRBV12-3 or TRBV12-4 with TRBJ1-4, with a possible D match to TRBD1 (5 bases). The CDR3 contains 13 residues. V was trimmed by 3 bases and J by 5 bases, leaving 7 bases between them. The CDR3 nucleotides read TGTGCCAGCAGTTTCCGGGGGAATGAAAAACTGTTTTTT. Translating it yields CASSFRGNEKLFF.

This clonotype has more than one count but fewer than ten. J is TRBJ2-7 and V is TRBV7-6; 12 nucleotides agree with TRBD1. V shed 10 bases and J 5 bases; nucleotides not matched to a gene: 9. Germline V gives CDR1 SGHVS, CDR2 FNYEAQ. The CDR3 is 14 amino acids. CDR3 bases: TGTGCCACCGGGACAGGGGGCGCTTCGGACGAGCAGTACTTC. This translates into CATGTGGASDEQYF.

Written as DNA, the CDR3 is TGTGCCAGCAGTTACGGGGCAGGATTTTCCAATTCACCCCTCCACTTT. Its translation: CASSYGAGFSNSPLHF. This chain uses TRBV6-2 or TRBV6-3 with TRBJ1-6; maybe TRBD1 (5 bases). The CDR3 extends over 16 amino acids. Per the germline V gene, CDR1 is MNHEY and CDR2 is SVGEGT. The germline V and J ends were trimmed by 2 bases and 7 bases, with 15 bases remaining between them.

V usage is TRBV20-1 and J usage is TRBJ1-4; D is undetermined. This CDR3 has 16 amino acids. The ends were cut back, 3 bases at V and 0 bases at J, with 14 bases in the middle. The germline V gene encodes CDR1 DFQATT and CDR2 SNEGSKA (reference sequence). This CDR3 reads CSARVRPPSTNEKLFF. The CDR3 coding sequence is TGCAGTGCTAGGGTACGGCCACCTTCAACTAATGAAAAACTGTTTTTT.

J is TRBJ1-1 and V is TRBV12-3 or TRBV12-4, with D tentatively TRBD1 (5 bases). V was pared by 5 bases and J by 6 bases, with 10 bases between. This CDR3 comprises 12 residues. CDR3 in DNA: TGTGCCAGCAGTGCGGGGACCCCTGAAGCTTTCTTT. This encodes CASSAGTPEAFF.

CDR3 bases: TGTGCCATCAGTGAAACTCAGACGAATGAAAAACTGTTTTTT. Encoded protein: CAISETQTNEKLFF. The genes are TRBV10-3 and TRBJ1-4; unclear D gene. CDR1 and CDR2 (germline): ENHRY, SYGVKD. V lost 3 bases, J lost 5 bases, and 10 bases lay in between. There are 14 residues in the CDR3.

This clonotype has a handful of counts. The gene calls are TRBV6-6 and TRBJ2-1; unclear D gene. V shed 2 bases and J shed 7 bases, with 15 bases lying between them. This CDR3 region has 15 residues. Per the germline V gene, CDR1 is MNHNY and CDR2 is SVGAGI (reference sequence). In DNA form, the CDR3 reads TGTGCCAGCAGTTACCCCGCTCGGACCCTTAATGAGCAGTTCTTC. Its protein product is CASSYPARTLNEQFF.

CDR3 amino acids: CATSSAIKQIEAFF. The CDR3 DNA is TGTGCCACCAGCAGCGCAATAAAGCAGATTGAAGCTTTCTTT. The chain joins TRBV15 to TRBJ1-1; D uncertain. The V end was cut by 3 bases, the J end by 7 bases, with 15 bases between. CDR1 and CDR2 (germline): LNHNV, YYDKDF (reference sequence). This CDR3 contains 14 residues.

The J gene is TRBJ2-1, the V gene TRBV27; D gene uncertain. V was clipped by 2 bases and J by 8 bases, with 10 bases between them. Looked up from germline, CDR1 is MNHEY and CDR2 is SMNVEV (reference sequence). This CDR3 region has 13 residues. CDR3 bases: TGTGCCAGCAGTTTAATAGCCCGGCATGAGCAGTTCTTC. Translation gives CASSLIARHEQFF.